In this sample, the clone carrying this T cell receptor (beta chain) turned up a few times. The data are from a study of cytomegalovirus exposure and HLA in healthy donors. It was with 60 Vbeta and 13 Jbeta primers that the PCR ran. Produced via immunoSEQ multiplex PCR; TCRdb's table is partial and in-frame only. The sample lists under 200,000 clones, roughly 87% occurring once. The clonotype comes from a woman aged 50 to 65 in good health and CMV-seronegative. Specimen: PBMCs.

The CDR3 region is CSVEARTGSEQFF. The DNA for the CDR3 is TGCAGCGTTGAAGCTAGGACAGGGAGTGAGCAGTTCTTC. The gene calls are TRBV29-1 and TRBJ2-1; 8 bases map to TRBD1. V was pared by 1 base and J by 9 bases, with 5 bases of the junction left unmatched. The germline gives CDR1 SQVTM, CDR2 ANQGSEA. The CDR3 extends over 13 amino acids.